This TCR beta chain came from a study of regulatory T cells in long-lasting Graves disease. Whole-study results and caveats: Persistent Graves' patients showed reduced TCR diversity versus newly diagnosed patients. New patients shared some 980 public clonotypes, and persistent patients shared more, with approximately 2,600.

About this clonotype: Its matching antigen is unknown.

Sample time point: persistent/refractory GD, antithyroid drugs over 5 years with positive TRAb. Isolated PBMC RNA provided the starting material for the TCR library. For TCR beta, libraries came from iRepertoire HTBI primers and Arm-PCR of CDR3 regions. TCRdb reprocessed the multiplex PCR reads via MiXCR and lists one record per CDR3 protein. The profile shows 400,000 to 500,000 distinct CDR3 sequences, around a fifth of them singletons. This specimen was peripheral blood mononuclear cells (PBMCs), taken when the disease was refractory, from a patient treated with antithyroid drugs. This TCR derives from a female donor with Graves disease.

As DNA, the CDR3 is TGCAGCGTGGGGACCGTGTCCTACGAGCAGTACTTC. Translating it yields CSVGTVSYEQYF. The chain recombines TRBV29-1 with TRBJ2-7; either TRBD1 or TRBD2 may supply D (5 bases each). V lost 6 bases and J lost 1, with 10 bases in between. Germline CDR1 SQVTM, CDR2 ANQGSEA. The CDR3 spans 12 residues.